What follows are 9 T cell receptor beta chains derived from one specimen sequenced in a study of OX40 agonist ivuxolimab in advanced cancers. Only in-frame clones appear in the TCRdb table, and some are missing; sequencing was by immunoSEQ multiplex PCR. The sample has 70,000 or so clones; roughly nine tenths are singletons. Here the sequenced sample was CD4+ or CD8+ T cells sorted from blood, taken in a trial of the OX40 agonist ivuxolimab. These receptors came from an adult with an advanced solid tumor such as melanoma, head and neck, liver or kidney cancer.

This chain connects TRBV5-1 to TRBJ2-3; D gene ambiguous. CDR3 length: 15 residues. Trimming took off 2 bases at V and 0 bases at J, with 10 bases between the two ends. Per the germline V gene, CDR1 is SGHRS and CDR2 is YFSETQ. Here the CDR3 reads CASSLQSPSTDTQYF. The CDR3 DNA is TGCGCCAGCAGCTTACAGAGCCCTAGCACAGATACGCAGTATTTT.

The chain employs TRBV30 and TRBJ2-2, with TRBD2 matching over 9 bases. Trimming removed 5 bases from V and 7 bases from J; junction bases left unmatched: 11. The CDR3 sequence is 15 residues long. The V gene's germline CDR1 is GTSNPN and CDR2 SVGIG (reference sequence). This CDR3 reads CAWAQGLAGIGELFF. CDR3 nucleotides: TGTGCCTGGGCCCAGGGGCTAGCGGGGATCGGGGAGCTGTTTTTT.

This sequence joins TRBV11-2 and TRBJ2-5; no clear D gene. Germline V gene sequence: CDR1 SGHAT, CDR2 FQNNGV. This CDR3 spans 14 amino acids. Deletions cut 5 bases from V and 1 base from J, with 11 bases between. The CDR3 bases are TGTGCCAGCAGCCCGAGTGCCAGCCAAGAGACCCAGTACTTC. Its protein product is CASSPSASQETQYF.

The chain uses TRBV20-1 and TRBJ1-1; the D is unclear. Trimming stripped 2 bases from V and 5 bases from J, with 6 bases between. Germline V CDR1 and CDR2: DFQATT, SNEGSKA (reference sequence). CDR3 length: 11 amino acids. CDR3: CSARWSTEAFF. CDR3 coding DNA: TGCAGTGCTAGATGGTCAACTGAAGCTTTCTTT.

The chain employs TRBV7-2 and TRBJ2-1; no reliable D call. CDR1 is SGHTA and CDR2 is FQGNSA in the germline V gene. The CDR3 extends over 12 amino acids. V lost 5 bases, J lost 7 bases, and 9 bases lay in between. DNA of the CDR3: TGTGCCAGCAGCACCCGACGGAATGAGCAGTTCTTC. This codes for CASSTRRNEQFF.

DNA for the CDR3: TGTGCCAGCTTAGATCACAGCACCGGGGAGCTGTTTTTT. This sequence encodes CASLDHSTGELFF. The chain recombines TRBV6-5 with TRBJ2-2, with D unresolved. With 8 bases removed from V and 4 bases from J, the gap between germline ends came to 11 bases. Germline CDR1 reads MNHEY; CDR2 reads SVGAGI. The CDR3 spans 13 residues.

The chain recombines TRBV5-4 with TRBJ1-2, with D maybe TRBD1 (5 bases). This CDR3 contains 16 residues. The germline V gene has CDR1 SGHNT and CDR2 YYREEE (reference sequence). V was clipped by 2 bases and J by 0 bases, with 14 bases between them. The CDR3 here is CASSLPGDESNYGYTF. DNA for the CDR3: TGTGCCAGCAGCTTACCTGGGGACGAATCTAACTATGGCTACACCTTC.

V and J are TRBV9 and TRBJ2-4; D tentatively reads TRBD1 or TRBD2 (6 bases each). This CDR3 has 16 residues. Germline V gene lookup returns CDR1 SGDLS and CDR2 YYNGEE. Trimming removed 4 bases at V and 7 bases at J, with 21 bases between. The CDR3 region has the DNA TGTGCCAGCAGCCCAAGCCCCCTAAGGGGGGTTAACATTCAGTACTTC. Its translation: CASSPSPLRGVNIQYF.

The chain couples TRBV19 to TRBJ1-4, with D hard to call. The CDR3 is 13 amino acids. The V gene's germline CDR1 is LNHDA and CDR2 SQIVND (reference sequence). Trimming cost V 6 bases and J 3 bases, with 8 bases left between them. The CDR3 DNA follows: TGTGCCAGTAGAGGTAGCTCTAATGAAAAACTGTTTTTT. Translating it yields CASRGSSNEKLFF.